This TCR beta chain came from a study of chemoradiotherapy in HPV16-positive cancers. Study overall: Two HPV16-positive patients' cells yielded candidate HPV-specific clones and common motifs.

The germline V gene encodes CDR1 SGDLS and CDR2 YYNGEE. Losses at the gene ends were 5 bases for V and 4 bases for J; bases not matched to a gene: 19. CDR3 size: 18 residues. As to this clone: Its antigen is unidentified.

General study findings and limits: Candidate HPV-specific clones and E7-related TCR motifs grew in tumor during treatment. For HPV16-positive patients, expanding HPV-responsive T cells associated with longer recurrence-free survival.

Using immunoSEQ multiplex PCR, the repertoire was profiled, and TCRdb retains in-frame clones only, with some absent. The table lists about 1,600 clones, nearly 80% of them singletons, with about 7.5% in the top ten. This sequence joins TRBV9 and TRBJ1-2; TRBD1 matches 8 bases. The source material was tumor tissue, sampled from a patient who underwent chemoradiotherapy. This sequence originates from a human donor with HPV-associated anogenital cancer. The CDR3: CASSHSPKLQGDLYGYTF. CDR3 nucleotides: TGTGCCAGCAGTCACAGCCCGAAATTACAGGGGGACCTCTATGGCTACACCTTC.